This T cell receptor beta chain was profiled in a study of T cell responses to AZD1222 COVID-19 vaccine. About this clone: Its antigen is unknown.

V dropped 5 bases and J dropped 8; count of bases not matched to a gene: 14. Germline V gene data show CDR1 as MNHEY and CDR2 as SMNVEV (reference sequence). The CDR3 runs to 15 residues. Repertoires were generated with immunoSEQ multiplex PCR, while TCRdb's copy carries only in-frame clones and drops some. The repertoire holds about 85,000 clones, with over 70% as singletons. Study-level points and caveats: Most donors were white British, females outnumbered males, and clonal diversity was possibly underestimated.

The chain has TRBV27 and TRBJ1-2; 7 nucleotides match TRBD1. The clonotype was recovered from an adult in good health. The source was peripheral blood, collected on day 0 of AZD1222 vaccination. In DNA form, the CDR3 reads TGTGCCAGCAGTCCGAACAGGGGTTGGAGCATCGGCTACACCTTC. It yields the protein CASSPNRGWSIGYTF.